Listed below are T cell receptor beta chains from one sample, sequenced in a study of blood T cell repertoires in COVID-19. Produced via immunoSEQ multiplex PCR; TCRdb's table is partial and in-frame only. The sample contains some 250,000 clones, roughly 86% of which appear only once. Sequencing was performed on peripheral blood. The receptors were gathered from a woman in her thirties who had recovered from COVID-19. CDR3s include the opening cysteine and the closing phenylalanine or tryptophan. Each record gives: V gene, clone size, J gene, D gene, CDR3 DNA, CDR3 protein. A D gene is named only where the DNA matches it firmly. A clone size is listed for some rows: how often the clone was seen (once, few, many), or a class if it is expanded.

>TRBV7-9|NA|TRBJ2-7|NA
TGTGCCAGCAGCTTAGGGGGATGGGGCAACGAGCAGTACTTC
CASSLGGWGNEQYF
>TRBV7-6|NA|TRBJ2-7|NA
TGTGCCAGCAGCATAGGACAGAAAACCTACGAGCAGTACTTC
CASSIGQKTYEQYF
>TRBV18|NA|TRBJ2-1|TRBD2
TGTGCCAGCTCACCTCCCTCTCTGTCTAGCGGGGGTACCAGAAATGAGCAGTTCTTC
CASSPPSLSSGGTRNEQFF
>TRBV4-3|NA|TRBJ2-7|NA
TGCGCCAGCAGCCAAGATCGGACCCCGATACTAGCCAGGGAGCAGTACTTC
CASSQDRTPILAREQYF
>TRBV7-5|NA|TRBJ2-1|NA
TGTGTCAGAAGCTTAGTAGGGCAGGGGCTGAATGAGCAGTTCTTC
CVRSLVGQGLNEQFF
>TRBV19|NA|TRBJ2-7|TRBD2
TGTGCCAGTAGTATTCCACTCGGACTAGCGGGCGCAGACGAGCAGTACTTC
CASSIPLGLAGADEQYF
>TRBV9|NA|TRBJ2-5|NA
TGTGCCAGCAGCGTCCTTTTATCTACGGAGACCCAGTACTTC
CASSVLLSTETQYF
>TRBV2|NA|TRBJ2-1|NA
TGTGCCAGCAGTGGGAGTAGCGGAGCTTACAATGAGCAGTTCTTC
CASSGSSGAYNEQFF
>TRBV7-3|few|TRBJ2-1|NA
TGTGCCAGCAGCCCGACCCCAACTAGCTACAATGAGCAGTTCTTC
CASSPTPTSYNEQFF
>TRBV7-2|NA|TRBJ2-5|NA
TGTGCCAGCAGTTTACGGACAGCCCAAGAGACCCAGTACTTC
CASSLRTAQETQYF
>TRBV9|NA|TRBJ2-2|NA
TGTGCCAGCAGCGCCATCGGGGGGCGTACCGGGGAGCTGTTTTTT
CASSAIGGRTGELFF
>TRBV6-5|NA|TRBJ1-1|NA
TGTGCCACCCGGTGGGGGGAGCTCATGAACACTGAAGCTTTCTTT
CATRWGELMNTEAFF
>TRBV2|NA|TRBJ1-6|NA
TGTGCCAGCAGTGTAACGCGGACATCCAATAATTCACCCCTCCACTTT
CASSVTRTSNNSPLHF
>TRBV6-2/TRBV6-3|NA|TRBJ2-1|NA
TGTGCCAGCAGCGAGAACAATGAGCAGTTCTTC
CASSENNEQFF
>TRBV10-2|NA|TRBJ1-2|TRBD1
TGCGCCAGCAGTGATTTCGCCACCGGGACAGGACCCTATGGCTACACCTTC
CASSDFATGTGPYGYTF
>TRBV5-1|once|TRBJ1-1|TRBD1
TGCGCCAGCAGCGACGGTCTACAGGGGCGGCACACTGAAGCTTTCTTT
CASSDGLQGRHTEAFF
>TRBV2|NA|TRBJ2-5|NA
TGTGCCAGCATAAGACTAGGCTTAGAGACCCAGTACTTC
CASIRLGLETQYF
>TRBV9|NA|TRBJ2-5|TRBD2
TGTGCCAGCAGCACTGGGACTAGCGGGACGGGAGGGGAGACCCAGTACTTC
CASSTGTSGTGGETQYF
>TRBV9|once|TRBJ2-6|NA
TGTGCCAGCAGCGTAGGGCACAGGGCTGGGGCCAACGTCCTGACTTTC
CASSVGHRAGANVLTF
>TRBV4-1|NA|TRBJ2-1|TRBD2
TGCGCCAGCAGCGAATTACTAGCGGGGGGGTACAATGAGCAGTTCTTC
CASSELLAGGYNEQFF
>TRBV3-1/TRBV3-2|once|TRBJ1-3|NA
TGTGCCAGCAGCCAAGGACGACTGACCTCTGGAAACACCATATATTTT
CASSQGRLTSGNTIYF
>TRBV7-2|NA|TRBJ2-6|NA
TGTGCCAGCAGCTTAGGTCGGTTCTCTGGGGCCAACGTCCTGACTTTC
CASSLGRFSGANVLTF
>TRBV30|NA|TRBJ1-1|TRBD1
TGTGCCTGGACAGGGGGCCTGGACACTGAAGCTTTCTTT
CAWTGGLDTEAFF
>TRBV2|NA|TRBJ2-5|NA
TGTGCCAGCAGGCCGTCCGACAGGTACCAAGAGACCCAGTACTTC
CASRPSDRYQETQYF
>TRBV2|NA|TRBJ2-2|NA
TGTGCCAGCCTTTGGGAGGGGGGCTCTAACACCGGGGAGCTGTTTTTT
CASLWEGGSNTGELFF
>TRBV6-5|NA|TRBJ2-4|NA
TGTGCCAGCAGCCCAATGACAGGCGTCATTCAGTACTTC
CASSPMTGVIQYF
>TRBV9|NA|TRBJ2-1|TRBD2
TGTGCCAGCAGCTCATCCGGGACTAGCGGAGCCTACAATGAGCAGTTCTTC
CASSSSGTSGAYNEQFF
>TRBV4-1|once|TRBJ2-7|NA
TGCGCCAGCAGCCAAGTGATCCTGGCCGAGGGCGAGCAGTACTTC
CASSQVILAEGEQYF
>TRBV3-1/TRBV3-2|NA|TRBJ2-7|NA
TGTGCCAGCAGCCAAGATCCGGTCTCCTACGAGCAGTACTTC
CASSQDPVSYEQYF
>TRBV14|NA|TRBJ1-2|NA
TGTGCCAGCAGCCCGCAAGCGGGGAGAGGCTACACCTTC
CASSPQAGRGYTF
>TRBV5-4|NA|TRBJ2-7|TRBD1
TGTGCCAGCAGCAAAACCGGGACAGGGAACTACGAGCAGTACTTC
CASSKTGTGNYEQYF
>TRBV7-7|NA|TRBJ1-1|NA
TGTGCCAGCAGCCATTACAAAGTTTTGGGGGGTCGGACGCCGATTCTGAACACTGAAGCTTTCTTT
CASSHYKVLGGRTPILNTEAFF
>TRBV7-6|NA|TRBJ2-2|TRBD2
TGTGCCAGCAGCCCTGTTCCCACTAGCGGCGGTTTCACCGGGGAGCTGTTTTTT
CASSPVPTSGGFTGELFF
>TRBV6-6|NA|TRBJ1-3|NA
TGTGCCACCAACGCACGGGGAGGAAACACCATATATTTT
CATNARGGNTIYF
>TRBV4-2|NA|TRBJ1-2|NA
TGTGCCAGCAGCCAACAGGGATTTACTAACTATGGCTACACCTTC
CASSQQGFTNYGYTF
>TRBV27|NA|TRBJ2-7|NA
TGTGCCAGCAGTTTAGCGGGCACCAACTACGAGCAGTACTTC
CASSLAGTNYEQYF
>TRBV2|NA|TRBJ2-3|NA
TGTGCCAGCAGTGAAGCGCTAGACACAGATACGCAGTATTTT
CASSEALDTDTQYF
>TRBV27|NA|TRBJ2-7|TRBD2
TGTGCCAGCAGTTTTTACACGTCTAGCGGCTCCTACGAGCAGTACTTC
CASSFYTSSGSYEQYF
>TRBV21-1|few|TRBJ2-2|NA
TGTGCCAGCAGCAGAAATGAGGCCAACACCGGGGAGCTGTTTTTT
CASSRNEANTGELFF
>TRBV6-6|NA|TRBJ1-2|NA
TGTGCCAGCACCCATTTCCAGGGTAACTATGGCTACACCTTC
CASTHFQGNYGYTF
>TRBV19|NA|TRBJ2-1|NA
TGTGCCAGTAGTATCCTTCTCGGGGTAGCTTGGGAGCAGTTCTTC
CASSILLGVAWEQFF
>TRBV7-9|NA|TRBJ2-7|NA
TGTGCCAGCAGGACGGACGGAGACAGGTTCTACGAGCAGTACTTC
CASRTDGDRFYEQYF
>TRBV12-3/TRBV12-4|NA|TRBJ2-5|NA
TGTGCCAGCAGCCTGATCAGGGAGACCCAGTACTTC
CASSLIRETQYF
>TRBV2|NA|TRBJ1-4|TRBD1
TGTGCCAGCAGTGAATGGGACAGCCACTCGTTTTTT
CASSEWDSHSFF
>TRBV6-2/TRBV6-3|NA|TRBJ2-1|TRBD1
TGTGCCAGCAGTAAACAGGGGATTTCCTACAATGAGCAGTTCTTC
CASSKQGISYNEQFF
>TRBV30|once|TRBJ1-6|NA
TGTGCCTGGAGTCTCTCCACCGCGGGTTCACCCCTCCACTTT
CAWSLSTAGSPLHF
>TRBV4-3|NA|TRBJ1-2|TRBD1
TGCGCCAGCAGCCAAGGGACAGGGAATGGCTACACCTTC
CASSQGTGNGYTF
>TRBV6-5|NA|TRBJ2-5|TRBD2
TGTGCCAGCAGGAACAGCGGGGGGTGGGAGACCCAGTACTTC
CASRNSGGWETQYF
>TRBV9|many|TRBJ1-2|NA
TGTGCCAGCAGCGTTTTTAGCGGGGGGGGCCCCTATGGCTACACCTTC
CASSVFSGGGPYGYTF